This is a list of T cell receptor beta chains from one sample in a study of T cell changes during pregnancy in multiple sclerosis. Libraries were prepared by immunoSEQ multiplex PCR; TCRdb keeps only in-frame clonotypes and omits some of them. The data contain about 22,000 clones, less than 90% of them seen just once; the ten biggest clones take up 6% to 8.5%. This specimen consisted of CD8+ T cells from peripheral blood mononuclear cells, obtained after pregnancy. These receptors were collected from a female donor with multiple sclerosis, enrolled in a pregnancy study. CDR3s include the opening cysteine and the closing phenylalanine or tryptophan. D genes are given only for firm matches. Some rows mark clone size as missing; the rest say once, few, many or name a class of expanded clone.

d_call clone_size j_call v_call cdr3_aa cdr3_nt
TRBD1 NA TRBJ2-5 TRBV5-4 CASSWDRASGTQYF TGTGCCAGCAGCTGGGACAGGGCCTCAGGGACCCAGTACTTC
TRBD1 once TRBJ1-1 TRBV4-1 CASSQHGTGGNTEAFF TGCGCCAGCAGCCAACACGGGACAGGGGGGAACACTGAAGCTTTCTTT
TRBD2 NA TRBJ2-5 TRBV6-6 CASSYWLAEETQYF TGTGCCAGCAGTTATTGGCTAGCGGAAGAGACCCAGTACTTC
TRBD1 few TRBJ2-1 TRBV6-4 CASSEGTGGYNEQFF TGTGCCAGCAGTGAGGGGACAGGGGGCTACAATGAGCAGTTCTTC
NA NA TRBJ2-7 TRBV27 CASSSPGSGRTPGYEQYF TGTGCCAGCAGTTCCCCTGGGTCAGGACGGACACCCGGGTACGAGCAGTACTTC
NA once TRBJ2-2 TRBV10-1 CASSVSGAYTGELFF TGCGCCAGCAGTGTTTCAGGGGCGTACACCGGGGAGCTGTTTTTT
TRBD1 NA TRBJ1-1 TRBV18 CASSPPTGSHTEAFF TGTGCCAGCTCACCACCGACAGGGTCGCACACTGAAGCTTTCTTT
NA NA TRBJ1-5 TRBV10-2 CASTPGGLWDQPQHF TGCGCCAGCACCCCGGGAGGGTTATGGGATCAGCCCCAGCATTTT
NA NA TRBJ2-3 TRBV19 CASSIAGSTDTQYF TGTGCCAGTAGTATAGCGGGGAGCACAGATACGCAGTATTTT
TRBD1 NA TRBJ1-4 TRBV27 CASSSSPGQGYEKLFF TGTGCCAGCAGTTCGTCCCCGGGACAGGGCTATGAAAAACTGTTTTTT
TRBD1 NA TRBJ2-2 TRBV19 CASSIGTGNTGELFF TGTGCCAGTAGTATAGGGACAGGCAACACCGGGGAGCTGTTTTTT
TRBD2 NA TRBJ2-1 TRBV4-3 CASSQVRAGAGDEQFF TGCGCCAGCAGCCAAGTTCGAGCGGGAGCCGGGGATGAGCAGTTCTTC
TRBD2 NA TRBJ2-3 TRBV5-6 CASSSDSTSGLTDTQYF TGTGCCAGCAGCTCAGACTCGACTAGCGGCCTCACAGATACGCAGTATTTT
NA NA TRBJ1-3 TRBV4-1 CASSQVRSAQDTIYF TGCGCCAGCAGCCAAGTCCGGTCGGCCCAGGACACCATATATTTT
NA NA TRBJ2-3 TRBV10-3 CAIRTGDTQYF TGTGCCATCAGAACCGGGGATACGCAGTATTTT
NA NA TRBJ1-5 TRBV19 CASSIIGEYSNQPQHF TGTGCCAGTAGTATAATCGGGGAGTATAGCAATCAGCCCCAGCATTTT
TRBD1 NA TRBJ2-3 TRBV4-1 CASSQWDRTTDTQYF TGCGCCAGCAGCCAGTGGGACAGAACCACAGATACGCAGTATTTT
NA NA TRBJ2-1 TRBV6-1 CASSLAEGGNEQFF TGTGCCAGCAGCTTAGCGGAGGGTGGTAATGAGCAGTTCTTC
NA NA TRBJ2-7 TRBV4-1 CASSQEPEGFEQYF TGCGCCAGCAGCCAAGAACCGGAGGGGTTCGAGCAGTACTTC
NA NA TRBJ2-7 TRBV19 CASSPETRTWEQYF TGTGCCAGTAGTCCCGAGACTCGCACGTGGGAGCAGTACTTC
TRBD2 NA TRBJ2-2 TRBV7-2 CASSLGLAGDYTGELFF TGTGCCAGCAGCTTAGGACTAGCGGGAGATTACACCGGGGAGCTGTTTTTT
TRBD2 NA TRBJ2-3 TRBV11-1 CASSLGIAGVGDTQYF TGTGCCAGCAGCCTCGGGATAGCGGGAGTCGGAGATACGCAGTATTTT
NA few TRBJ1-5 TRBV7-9 CASSSIEAGDQPQHF TGTGCCAGCAGCTCCATTGAGGCGGGGGATCAGCCCCAGCATTTT
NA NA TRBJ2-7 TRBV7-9 CASSLGDTYEQYF TGTGCCAGCAGCTTGGGCGATACCTACGAGCAGTACTTC
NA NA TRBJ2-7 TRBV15 CATSRKRRIWGQYEQYF TGTGCCACCAGCAGAAAACGACGCATTTGGGGGCAGTACGAGCAGTACTTC
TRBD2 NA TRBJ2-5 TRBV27 CASSLSLAGGTQYF TGTGCCAGCAGTTTATCGCTAGCGGGAGGGACCCAGTACTTC
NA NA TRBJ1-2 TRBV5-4 CASSPIPYGYTF TGTGCCAGCAGTCCTATCCCCTATGGCTACACCTTC
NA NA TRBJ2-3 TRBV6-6 CASSYTGSTDTQYF TGTGCCAGCAGTTACACCGGGAGTACGGATACGCAGTATTTT
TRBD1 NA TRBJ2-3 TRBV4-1 CASSHRDRAVADTQYF TGCGCCAGCAGCCATAGGGACAGGGCAGTCGCAGATACGCAGTATTTT
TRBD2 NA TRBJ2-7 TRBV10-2 CASSVAGDYEQYF TGCGCCAGCAGTGTAGCGGGTGACTACGAGCAGTACTTC
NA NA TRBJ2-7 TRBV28 CASSFPGGTYEQYF TGTGCCAGCAGTTTTCCCGGCGGCACCTACGAGCAGTACTTC
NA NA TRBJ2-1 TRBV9 CASSEGSGLTPEQFF TGTGCCAGCAGTGAGGGAAGCGGGTTAACCCCTGAGCAGTTCTTC
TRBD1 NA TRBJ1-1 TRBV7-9 CASSLAGTVEAFF TGTGCCAGCAGCTTAGCTGGGACAGTTGAAGCTTTCTTT
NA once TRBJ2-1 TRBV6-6 CASTGSRENDEQFF TGTGCCAGCACCGGGAGTCGGGAGAATGACGAGCAGTTCTTC
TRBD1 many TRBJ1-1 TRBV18 CASSPPGARQGAAFF TGTGCCAGCTCACCACCCGGGGCACGTCAGGGGGCGGCTTTCTTT
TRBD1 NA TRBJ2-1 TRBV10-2 CASSSFRDSSYNEQFF TGCGCCAGCAGTTCGTTTCGGGACAGTTCCTACAATGAGCAGTTCTTC
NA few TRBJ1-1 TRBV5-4 CASSLGWGDTEAFF TGTGCCAGCAGCTTGGGATGGGGAGACACTGAAGCTTTCTTT
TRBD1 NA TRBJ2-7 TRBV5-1 CASSSRDRGYFAYEQYF TGCGCCAGCAGCTCCCGGGACAGGGGCTATTTCGCCTACGAGCAGTACTTC
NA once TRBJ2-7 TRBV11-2 CASSPTGDTTYEQYF TGTGCCAGCAGCCCGACAGGAGATACCACCTACGAGCAGTACTTC
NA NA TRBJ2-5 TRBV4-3 CASSQGSGIGETQYF TGCGCCAGCAGCCAAGGGTCGGGGATTGGTGAGACCCAGTACTTC
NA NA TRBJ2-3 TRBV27 CASSFVAASTDTQYF TGTGCCAGCAGTTTCGTAGCGGCAAGCACAGATACGCAGTATTTT
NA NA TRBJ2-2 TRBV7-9 CASSPPPTSTGELFF TGTGCCAGCAGCCCCCCTCCTACTAGTACCGGGGAGCTGTTTTTT
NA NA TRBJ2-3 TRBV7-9 CASRPGADTQYF TGTGCCAGCCGACCAGGGGCAGATACGCAGTATTTT
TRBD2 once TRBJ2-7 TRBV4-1 CASSQLAGGTYEQYF TGCGCCAGCAGCCAACTAGCGGGAGGCACCTACGAGCAGTACTTC
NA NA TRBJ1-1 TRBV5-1 CASRGAGNTEAFF TGCGCCAGCAGGGGGGCTGGGAACACTGAAGCTTTCTTT
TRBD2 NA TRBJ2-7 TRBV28 CASSSEREGLDEQYF TGTGCCAGCAGTTCGGAGCGGGAGGGCCTGGACGAGCAGTACTTC
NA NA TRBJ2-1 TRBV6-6 CASSSTSSYNEQFF TGTGCCAGCAGTTCGACTAGTTCCTACAATGAGCAGTTCTTC
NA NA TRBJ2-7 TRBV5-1 CASRPGHLPDEQYF TGCGCCAGCAGACCTGGACACCTTCCCGACGAGCAGTACTTC
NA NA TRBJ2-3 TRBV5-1 CASSLESVSTDTQYF TGCGCCAGCAGCTTGGAAAGCGTCAGCACAGATACGCAGTATTTT